A single TCR beta chain is shown here with its context. Its antigen is undetermined. The data originate from a study of shared clonotypes between healthy human individuals. Study-wide findings and caveats: Clonotype sharing across several donors was observed for about 5.2% of naive CD4 clonotypes.

Researchers ran the assay at a deep level. Every subset's genomic DNA went evenly onto several immunoSEQ plates. Assay used: immunoSEQ multiplex PCR; TCRdb lists only in-frame clones, some missing. The data show over 2 million clones, 85% to 95% seen once. In germline, CDR1 is SGHDT, CDR2 YYEEEE. V was clipped by 7 bases and J by 2 bases; unmatched bases: 11. CDR3 length equals 16 residues. Sequencing was done on a sample of naive CD4+ T cells sorted from blood. Subset in this sample: CD45RA+ positively selected. The sequence was obtained from a man between 18 and 29 years old in good health. This sequence joins TRBV5-6 and TRBJ2-3; 9 nucleotides line up with TRBD2. The CDR3 loop reads CASATRGGGATDTQYF. As DNA, the CDR3 is TGTGCCAGCGCAACTAGGGGCGGGGGGGCCACAGATACGCAGTATTTT.